Listed here are 22 T cell receptor beta chains from one sample, sequenced in a study of shared clonotypes between healthy human individuals. Here immunoSEQ multiplex PCR was the method, and the copy in TCRdb shows in-frame clones only, minus some. The table shows a few million clones, with 80% to 95% occurring only once. Specimen: naive CD4+ T cells from PBMCs. Subset defined: CD45RA+ positively selected. Source of these receptors: a man younger than 35 in good health. Some clones in this sample may be carry-over from other donors' samples.

The chain carries TRBV6-1 and TRBJ2-7; D not resolved. In germline, CDR1 is MNHNS, CDR2 SASEGT. CDR3 length equals 13 residues. V lost 2 bases and J lost 0, with 5 bases in between. The CDR3 DNA reads TGTGCCAGCAGTGAAACCTTCTCCTACGAGCAGTACTTC. This gives the protein CASSETFSYEQYF.

The count of this clone is one. CDR3: CASSLEHFYGYTF. In DNA, the CDR3 is TGCGCCAGCAGCTTGGAGCACTTCTATGGCTACACCTTC. The rearrangement links TRBV5-1 to TRBJ1-2; D unresolved. The CDR3 contains 13 residues. Trimming stripped 0 bases from V and 4 bases from J, with 7 bases between. Germline CDR1 is SGHRS and CDR2 is YFSETQ.

This sequence joins TRBV6-5 and TRBJ2-7; unclear D gene. The CDR3 covers 15 residues. Between the trimmed V and J ends, which lost 0 bases and 2 bases, there was a span of 11 bases. Germline CDR1 reads MNHEY; CDR2 reads SVGAGI. The CDR3 sequence: CASSYSSNSPYEQYF. CDR3 DNA: TGTGCCAGCAGTTACTCGTCGAACAGCCCCTACGAGCAGTACTTC.

V is TRBV14 and J is TRBJ2-7, with 9 bases that match TRBD1. This CDR3 has 13 residues. V gave up 1 base and J gave up 6 bases; unmatched junction bases: 1. Germline V CDR1 and CDR2: SGHDN, FVKESK. CDR3 residues: CASSQGQGVEQYF. Written as DNA, the CDR3 is TGTGCCAGCAGCCAAGGACAGGGGGTCGAGCAGTACTTC.

The chain recombines TRBV5-1 with TRBJ2-2; 9 bases fit TRBD2. The CDR3 is made up of 14 amino acids. Germline CDR1 is SGHRS and CDR2 is YFSETQ. The V and J ends lost 7 bases and 7 bases, in that order; junction bases with no gene match: 8. CDR3 sequence: CASGREGQFGELFF. The CDR3 coding sequence is TGCGCCAGCGGGCGGGAGGGCCAATTCGGGGAGCTGTTTTTT. The variable domain in full, completed from reference TRBV5-1 and TRBJ2-2, reads KAGVTQTPRYLIKTRGQQVTLSCSPISGHRSVSWYQQTPGQGLQFLFEYFSETQRNKGNFPGRFSGRQFSNSRSEMNVSTLELGDSALYLCASGREGQFGELFFGEGSRLTVL.

The J gene is TRBJ2-2, the V gene TRBV7-2; D unclear. V lost 5 bases to trimming and J lost 3 bases, with 19 bases between them. The CDR3 extends over 17 amino acids. Germline V CDR1 and CDR2: SGHTA, FQGNSA. In DNA, the CDR3 is TGTGCCAGCAGCCTGTCTCCGCGGAATACTTACACCGGGGAGCTGTTTTTT. Translation: CASSLSPRNTYTGELFF.

The V gene is TRBV7-3, the J gene TRBJ2-1; 7 bases map to TRBD1. The V gene's germline CDR1 is SGHTA and CDR2 FQGTGA. Trimming cost V 1 base and J 8 bases; bases outside gene matches: 23. This CDR3 has 20 amino acids. CDR3 sequence reads: CASSLIVLDRDSPDGHEQFF. CDR3 in DNA: TGTGCCAGCAGCTTAATTGTTCTGGATCGGGACAGCCCCGACGGGCATGAGCAGTTCTTC. Drawing the rest from reference TRBV7-3 and TRBJ2-1, the complete variable domain is GAGVSQTPSNKVTEKGKYVELRCDPISGHTALYWYRQSLGQGPEFLIYFQGTGAADDSGLPNDRFFAVRPEGSVSTLKIQRTERGDSAVYLCASSLIVLDRDSPDGHEQFFGPGTRLTVL.

The gene calls are TRBV5-4 and TRBJ2-1; TRBD2 matches 11 bases. Trimming took 4 bases from V and 6 from J; bases not matched to a gene: 6. Germline CDR1 is SGHNT and CDR2 is YYREEE (reference sequence). The CDR3 is 15 amino acids. The CDR3 nucleotides are TGTGCCAGCAGCACCCGACTAGCGGGGAGCAATGAGCAGTTCTTC. Its protein is CASSTRLAGSNEQFF.

This clone was picked up one time. This chain uses TRBV29-1 with TRBJ2-5; TRBD2 might be the D (5 bases). CDR3 size: 12 residues. Deletions cut 6 bases from V and 5 bases from J, with 13 bases between. CDR1 SQVTM and CDR2 ANQGSEA come from the germline V gene. The CDR3 coding sequence is TGCAGCGTCCCCTTCGGGGTGGAGACCCAGTACTTC. This translates into CSVPFGVETQYF.

The chain combines TRBV5-1 with TRBJ2-3; TRBD2 matches at 12 bases. The V gene's germline CDR1 is SGHRS and CDR2 YFSETQ. This CDR3 region has 17 residues. After removal of 4 bases from V and 6 bases from J, the junction contained 12 bases not matched to a gene. CDR3 amino acids: CASSPIPTSGSMDTQYF. The CDR3, as DNA: TGCGCCAGCAGCCCCATCCCGACTAGCGGGAGTATGGATACGCAGTATTTT.

The chain has TRBV7-9 and TRBJ2-1, with 8 bases fitting TRBD2. V lost 3 bases and J lost 7; bases outside the gene matches: 2. CDR1 SEHNR and CDR2 FQNEAQ come from the germline V gene (reference sequence). The length of the CDR3 is 13 residues. Written as DNA, the CDR3 is TGTGCCAGCAGCTTCAGCGGGAGTAATGAGCAGTTCTTC. This translates into CASSFSGSNEQFF.

The J gene is TRBJ2-1, the V gene TRBV18; D is undetermined. CDR1 is KGHSH, CDR2 LQKENI, per germline. CDR3 length: 13 residues. V gave up 2 bases and J gave up 13 bases, with 15 bases separating them. DNA of the CDR3: TGTGCCAGCTCACCAGACCGACCAGCTCCCCAGTTCTTC. Translating gives CASSPDRPAPQFF.

The rearrangement links TRBV28 to TRBJ2-1, with a tentative D call TRBD2 (5 bases). Germline lookup yields CDR1 MDHEN and CDR2 SYDVKM. Trimming removed 2 bases at V and 9 bases at J, with 14 bases between. The CDR3 contains 14 residues. CDR3 nucleotides: TGTGCCAGCAGTTTAGTAGGCCTCGGAGGTGAGCAGTTCTTC. Its protein product is CASSLVGLGGEQFF.

This chain uses TRBV5-6 with TRBJ1-3; D gene ambiguous. The CDR3 spans 15 residues. Germline-derived CDR1 and CDR2 are SGHDT and YYEEEE. Trimming stripped 6 bases from V and 4 bases from J, with 17 bases between. CDR3 in DNA: TGTGCCAGCACCAAATCATTTCTGTTAGGAAACACCATATATTTT. Encoded protein: CASTKSFLLGNTIYF.

This rearrangement joins TRBV4-3 to TRBJ2-3; no definite D call. The germline V and J ends were trimmed by 1 base and 4 bases, with 6 bases remaining between them. This CDR3 comprises 13 residues. CDR1 is LGHNA, CDR2 YSLEER, per germline. CDR3 sequence reads: CASSQVYADTQYF. In nucleotides, the CDR3 is TGCGCCAGCAGCCAAGTCTACGCAGATACGCAGTATTTT.

V is TRBV10-1 and J is TRBJ2-1, with 7 bases aligning to TRBD2. V lost 3 bases, J lost 3 bases, and 5 bases stayed unmatched. Looked up from germline, CDR1 is WNHNN and CDR2 is SYGVQD (reference sequence). There are 15 residues in the CDR3. CDR3 loop: CASSDPAGNYNEQFF. CDR3 DNA: TGCGCCAGCAGTGACCCAGCGGGAAACTACAATGAGCAGTTCTTC.

The chain combines TRBV21-1 with TRBJ2-2; TRBD1 reflects the table's D call only, with no check against the DNA. TRBV21-1 is listed as a pseudogene. The CDR3 is 15 amino acids. DNA of the CDR3: TGTGCCAGCAGCAAAGAACAGTTGAACACCGGGGAGCTGTTTTTT. Its translation: CASSKEQLNTGELFF.

The genes are TRBV7-8 and TRBJ1-1; D remains unclear. Trimming pared 2 bases from V and 1 base from J, leaving 5 bases between. CDR3 size: 13 residues. Germline CDR1 is SGHVS and CDR2 is FQNEAQ. The CDR3 protein is CASSLIRNTEAFF. In DNA form, the CDR3 reads TGTGCCAGCAGCTTAATCCGGAACACTGAAGCTTTCTTT. Filled out from reference TRBV7-8 and TRBJ1-1, the complete variable domain reads GAGVSQSPRYKVAKRGQDVALRCDPISGHVSLFWYQQALGQGPEFLTYFQNEAQLDKSGLPSDRFFAERPEGSVSTLKIQRTQQEDSAVYLCASSLIRNTEAFFGQGTRLTVV.

The chain recombines TRBV2 with TRBJ2-1; no clear D. V was clipped by 5 bases and J by 7 bases, with 9 bases between them. Germline V gene sequence: CDR1 SNHLY, CDR2 FYNNEI. The CDR3 contains 12 residues. CDR3 sequence (DNA): TGTGCCAGCAGTTGGACGTCGAATGAGCAGTTCTTC. Residues: CASSWTSNEQFF.

This clone was recorded a few times. The V and J genes are TRBV6-5 and TRBJ1-2, with no clear D. This CDR3 has 15 residues. V was clipped by 9 bases and J by 5 bases, with 22 bases between them. CDR1 and CDR2 from the germline V gene are MNHEY and SVGAGI. CDR3 sequence (DNA): TGTGCCAGTCACCCAGCCCACGGGTTGTGGTATGGCTACACCTTC. Encoded protein: CASHPAHGLWYGYTF.

This sequence joins TRBV28 and TRBJ2-1, with 11 bases fitting TRBD2. CDR3 length equals 16 residues. The ends lost 6 bases at V and 5 bases at J; junction bases unmatched: 9. CDR1 is MDHEN, CDR2 SYDVKM, per germline. CDR3 coding DNA: TGTGCCAGCAGCCGGACTAGCGGGTTAGGGAACAATGAGCAGTTCTTC. It encodes CASSRTSGLGNNEQFF. Using reference TRBV28 and TRBJ2-1 for the parts outside the CDR3, the full variable domain is DVKVTQSSRYLVKRTGEKVFLECVQDMDHENMFWYRQDPGLGLRLIYFSYDVKMKEKGDIPEGYSVSREKKERFSLILESASTNQTSMYLCASSRTSGLGNNEQFFGPGTRLTVL.

V and J are TRBV7-2 and TRBJ2-3; TRBD2 matches at 9 bases. The CDR3 sequence is 18 residues long. J gave up 4 bases and V 4 bases, and 15 bases lay outside the gene matches. Germline assignment: CDR1 SGHTA and CDR2 FQGNSA. The CDR3 DNA sequence: TGTGCCAGCAGCTCCCAAGCGGGAGGTCGCCGTTGGGCAGATACGCAGTATTTT. Translated: CASSSQAGGRRWADTQYF.